This TCR beta chain appears in the sequencing data of a study of T cell changes during pregnancy in multiple sclerosis. Profiling relied on immunoSEQ multiplex PCR, and the TCRdb table lists in-frame clones only, not all of them. The top ten clones hold approximately 1.5% of a sample with about 68,000 clones, 90% of them seen once. The starting material was peripheral blood, obtained in the third trimester of pregnancy. The clonotype comes from a female donor with multiple sclerosis, enrolled in a pregnancy study.

The CDR3 region has the DNA TGTGCCAGCAGTGGACAGGACGGCACCGGGGAGCTGTTTTTT. Translating it yields CASSGQDGTGELFF. This sequence joins TRBV6-1 and TRBJ2-2; tentatively, D is TRBD1 (6 bases). Germline V lookup: CDR1 MNHNS, CDR2 SASEGT. Trimming left V 4 bases short and J 4 bases short, with 10 bases between. This CDR3 comprises 14 residues.